The entry that follows covers one T cell receptor (beta chain) sequence. Antigen unknown. Each of the donors was a healthy bone marrow donor. In the PCR, 60 Vbeta and 13 Jbeta primers were used. This table comes from immunoSEQ multiplex PCR, and its TCRdb copy is limited to in-frame clones, with some not included. The table for this sample gives roughly 60,000 clones. This entry is derived from a study of cytomegalovirus exposure and HLA in healthy donors. Study-wide results and limits: An analysis done earlier found most TCR beta V segments productive about 87% or about 30% of the time. Relative to equally common others, HLA-associated TCR beta chains showed greater clonal expansion in a later analysis. In a later analysis, TCR beta V- and J-gene trimming was associated with a missense DCLRE1C variant.

V was clipped by 3 bases and J by 2 bases; unmatched bases: 7. The germline CDR1 and CDR2 sequences are SGHNT and YYREEE (reference sequence). The CDR3 loop spans 17 amino acids. The material sequenced was PBMCs. The clonotype originates from a woman between 18 and 29 years old in good health and CMV-seronegative. This rearrangement joins TRBV5-4 to TRBJ2-3; 12 nucleotides align to TRBD2. CDR3 region: CASSSDTSGGYTDTQYF. CDR3 in DNA: TGTGCCAGCAGCTCAGACACTAGCGGGGGGTACACAGATACGCAGTATTTT.